This T cell receptor beta chain originates from a study of blood T cell repertoires in COVID-19. Study-level information: Whether acute or convalescent, the COVID-19 samples came from the United States, Italy and Spain.

The cohort comprised adults aged roughly 18 to 100 years residing in under 25 US areas. Self-reported history from a screening survey and questionnaire set each donor's cohort. Two negative PCRs, clearance, or symptom resolution characterized the recovered Cohort 3 donors. Generated by immunoSEQ multiplex PCR, the TCRdb table keeps only in-frame clones and is missing some. The top ten clones hold about 6.1% of a sample with 250,000 to 350,000 clones, around 88% of them seen once. This TCR was recovered from a woman in her 40s who had recovered from COVID-19. Sequencing input: PBMCs or T cells enriched from blood (not recorded which).

CDR3 residues: CASYQAGIGDTEAFF. As DNA, the CDR3 is TGCGCCAGCTACCAGGCTGGTATAGGGGACACTGAAGCTTTCTTT. The chain joins TRBV5-1 to TRBJ1-1, with D perhaps matching TRBD1 (5 bases). Looked up from germline, CDR1 is SGHRS and CDR2 is YFSETQ. Deletions cut 7 bases from V and 3 bases from J, with 19 bases between. The CDR3 is made up of 15 amino acids.